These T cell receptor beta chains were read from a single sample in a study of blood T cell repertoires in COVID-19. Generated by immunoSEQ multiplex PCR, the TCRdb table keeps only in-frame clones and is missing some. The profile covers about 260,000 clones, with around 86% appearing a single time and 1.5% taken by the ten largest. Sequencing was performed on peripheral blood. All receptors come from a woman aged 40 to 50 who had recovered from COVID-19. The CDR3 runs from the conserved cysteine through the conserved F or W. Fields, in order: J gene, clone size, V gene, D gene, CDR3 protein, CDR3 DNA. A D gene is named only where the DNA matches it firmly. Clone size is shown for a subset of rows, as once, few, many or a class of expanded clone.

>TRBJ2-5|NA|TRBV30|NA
CAWSRGARETQYF
TGTGCCTGGAGCCGGGGGGCCAGGGAGACCCAGTACTTC
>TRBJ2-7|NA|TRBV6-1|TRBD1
CASSEATGQRSSYEQYF
TGTGCCAGCAGTGAGGCCACGGGACAGCGAAGCTCCTACGAGCAGTACTTC
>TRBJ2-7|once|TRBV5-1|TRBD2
CASSAAGVSISYEQYF
TGCGCCAGCAGCGCGGCGGGGGTCTCTATTAGTTACGAGCAGTACTTC
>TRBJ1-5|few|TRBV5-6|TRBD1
CASSLESTGGQPQHF
TGTGCCAGCAGCTTGGAGAGTACAGGGGGTCAGCCCCAGCATTTT
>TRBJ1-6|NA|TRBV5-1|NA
CASSLVDSLNSPLHF
TGCGCCAGCAGCTTGGTGGACAGCCTAAATTCACCCCTCCACTTT
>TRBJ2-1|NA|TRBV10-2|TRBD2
CASRASGGANEQFF
TGCGCCAGCAGGGCTAGCGGGGGGGCCAATGAGCAGTTCTTC
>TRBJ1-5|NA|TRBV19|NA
CASSMGPGNQPQHF
TGTGCCAGTAGTATGGGCCCGGGCAATCAGCCCCAGCATTTT
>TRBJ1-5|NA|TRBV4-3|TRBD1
CASSPSWTGSSQPQHF
TGCGCCAGCAGCCCGTCTTGGACAGGGAGTAGCCAGCCCCAGCATTTT
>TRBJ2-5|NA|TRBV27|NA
CASSPFGAQETQYF
TGTGCCAGCAGTCCCTTTGGGGCCCAAGAGACCCAGTACTTC
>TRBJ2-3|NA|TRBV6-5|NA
CASRTLDTQYF
TGTGCCAGCAGGACATTAGATACGCAGTATTTT
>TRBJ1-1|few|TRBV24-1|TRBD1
CATSDPGQWGTEAFF
TGTGCCACCAGTGACCCGGGACAGTGGGGCACTGAAGCTTTCTTT
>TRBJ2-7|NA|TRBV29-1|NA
CSVGLGYEQYF
TGCAGCGTTGGACTAGGGTACGAGCAGTACTTC
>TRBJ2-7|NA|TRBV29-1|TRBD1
CSVAPRQGFEQYF
TGCAGCGTTGCCCCCAGACAGGGGTTCGAGCAGTACTTC
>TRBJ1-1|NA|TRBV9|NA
CASSPLALNTEAFF
TGTGCCAGCAGCCCCCTGGCCCTTAACACTGAAGCTTTCTTT
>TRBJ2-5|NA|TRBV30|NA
CAWSSGETQYF
TGTGCCTGGAGTAGCGGTGAGACCCAGTACTTC
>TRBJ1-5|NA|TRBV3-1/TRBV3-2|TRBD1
CASSQDGPGTGTSGSNQPQHF
TGTGCCAGCAGCCAAGATGGGCCCGGGACAGGCACCTCCGGCAGCAATCAGCCCCAGCATTTT
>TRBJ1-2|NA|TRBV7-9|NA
CASSHPYGFVNYGYTF
TGTGCCAGCAGCCATCCCTACGGGTTTGTTAACTATGGCTACACCTTC
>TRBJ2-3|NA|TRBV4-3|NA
CAGSGSTDTQYF
TGCGCCGGTTCGGGGAGCACAGATACGCAGTATTTT
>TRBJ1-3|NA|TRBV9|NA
CASSVRGTSSGNTIYF
TGTGCCAGCAGCGTAAGAGGTACAAGCTCTGGAAACACCATATATTTT
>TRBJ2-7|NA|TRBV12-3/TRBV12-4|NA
CASSPEARYEQYF
TGTGCCAGCAGCCCCGAGGCTCGCTACGAGCAGTACTTC
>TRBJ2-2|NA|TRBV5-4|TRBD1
CASWSTGYGTGELFF
TGTGCCAGCTGGTCGACAGGGTATGGGACCGGGGAGCTGTTTTTT
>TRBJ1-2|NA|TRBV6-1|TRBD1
CAVGQGYGYTF
TGTGCCGTGGGACAGGGCTATGGCTACACCTTC
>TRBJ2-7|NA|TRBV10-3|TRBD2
CAISGGTMNEQYF
TGTGCCATCAGTGGCGGGACTATGAACGAGCAGTACTTC
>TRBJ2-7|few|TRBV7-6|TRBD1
CASSPRQGLSYEQYF
TGTGCCAGCAGCCCCAGACAGGGCCTCTCCTACGAGCAGTACTTC
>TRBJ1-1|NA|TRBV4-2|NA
CASSQTDRENTEAFF
TGTGCCAGCAGCCAAACAGACCGAGAGAACACTGAAGCTTTCTTT
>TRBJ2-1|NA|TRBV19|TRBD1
CASSIGGRGLRNEQFF
TGTGCCAGTAGTATCGGAGGCAGGGGGCTTCGCAATGAGCAGTTCTTC
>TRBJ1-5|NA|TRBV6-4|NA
CASSLKSPDSNQPQHF
TGTGCCAGCAGCCTTAAGAGCCCCGATAGCAATCAGCCCCAGCATTTT
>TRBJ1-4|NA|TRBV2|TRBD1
CASSEDRGYGKLFF
TGTGCCAGCAGCGAGGACAGGGGGTACGGAAAACTGTTTTTT
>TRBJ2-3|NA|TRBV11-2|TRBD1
CASSPTGQAGVLAQYF
TGTGCCAGCAGCCCCACGGGACAGGCCGGCGTCTTAGCGCAGTATTTT
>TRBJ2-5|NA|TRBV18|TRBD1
CASSHTGTGLLSGETQYF
TGTGCCAGCTCACATACCGGGACAGGGCTTCTTTCTGGGGAGACCCAGTACTTC
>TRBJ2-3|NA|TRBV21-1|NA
CASSNKGGGRRAEDTQYF
TGTGCCAGCAGCAATAAAGGAGGAGGACGAAGGGCAGAAGATACGCAGTATTTT
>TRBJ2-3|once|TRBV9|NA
CASSVDSGGGLTDTQYF
TGTGCCAGCAGCGTAGATTCTGGGGGGGGGCTCACAGATACGCAGTATTTT
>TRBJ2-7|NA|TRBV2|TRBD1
CASSERTGRDEQYF
TGTGCCAGCAGTGAACGGACAGGGCGGGACGAGCAGTACTTC
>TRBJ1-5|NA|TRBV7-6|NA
CASSLLSGTVNQPQHF
TGTGCCAGCAGCCTCCTTTCCGGGACTGTGAATCAGCCCCAGCATTTT
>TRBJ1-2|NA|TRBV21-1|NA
CASSKGGMRYGYTF
TGTGCCAGCAGCAAAGGCGGCATGCGCTATGGCTACACCTTC
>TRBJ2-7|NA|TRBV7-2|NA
CASSPQTRYEQYF
TGTGCCAGCAGCCCACAGACGCGCTACGAGCAGTACTTC
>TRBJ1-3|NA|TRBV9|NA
CASSVNPGNTIYF
TGTGCCAGCAGCGTAAATCCGGGAAACACCATATATTTT
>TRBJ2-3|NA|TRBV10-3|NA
CAISEADITDTQYF
TGTGCCATCAGTGAGGCGGATATCACAGATACGCAGTATTTT
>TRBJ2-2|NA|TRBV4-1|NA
CASSQWRGQNTGELFF
TGCGCCAGCAGCCAATGGAGGGGGCAGAACACCGGGGAGCTGTTTTTT
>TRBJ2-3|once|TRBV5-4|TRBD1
CASSNGQGSDTQYF
TGTGCCAGCAGCAATGGACAGGGCTCAGATACGCAGTATTTT
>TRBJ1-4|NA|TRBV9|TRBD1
CASSEGQLNEKLFF
TGTGCCAGCAGCGAGGGACAGCTTAATGAAAAACTGTTTTTT
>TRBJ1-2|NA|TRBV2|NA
CASSGRGSTYGYTF
TGTGCCAGCAGTGGGCGGGGTTCAACCTATGGCTACACCTTC
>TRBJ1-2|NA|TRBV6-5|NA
CASTTTHMNYGYTF
TGTGCCAGCACCACTACGCATATGAACTATGGCTACACCTTC
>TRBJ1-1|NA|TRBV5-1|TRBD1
CASSPQGASTEAFF
TGCGCCAGCAGCCCCCAGGGGGCCAGCACTGAAGCTTTCTTT
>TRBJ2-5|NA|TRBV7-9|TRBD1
CASRATGAEETQYF
TGTGCCAGCAGGGCGACAGGGGCAGAGGAGACCCAGTACTTC
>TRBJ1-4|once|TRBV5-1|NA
CASSSGLFATNEKLFF
TGCGCCAGCAGCTCGGGACTGTTTGCAACTAATGAAAAACTGTTTTTT
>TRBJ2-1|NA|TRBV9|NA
CASSASGDRGNEQFF
TGTGCCAGCAGCGCTTCGGGGGACCGTGGGAATGAGCAGTTCTTC
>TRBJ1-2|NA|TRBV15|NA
CATSRVYRENGYTF
TGTGCCACCAGCAGAGTGTACAGGGAGAATGGCTACACCTTC
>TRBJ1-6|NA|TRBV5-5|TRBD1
CASSPPLTGTDSPLHF
TGTGCCAGCAGCCCTCCTTTGACAGGGACGGATTCACCCCTCCACTTT
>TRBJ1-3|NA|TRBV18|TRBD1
CASSPAAGGVDTIYF
TGTGCCAGCTCACCGGCGGCAGGGGGTGTGGACACCATATATTTT
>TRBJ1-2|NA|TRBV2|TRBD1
CASSAGTGWAGYTF
TGTGCCAGCAGTGCCGGGACAGGGTGGGCTGGCTACACCTTC
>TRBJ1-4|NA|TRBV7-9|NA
CASSWAGNEKLFF
TGTGCCAGCAGTTGGGCGGGGAATGAAAAACTGTTTTTT
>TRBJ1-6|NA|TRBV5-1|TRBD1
CASRTTGMSNSPLHF
TGCGCCAGCAGGACGACAGGGATGTCCAATTCACCCCTCCACTTT
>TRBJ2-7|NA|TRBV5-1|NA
CASRYQDSPSYEQYF
TGCGCCAGCCGCTACCAGGACAGTCCTTCCTACGAGCAGTACTTC
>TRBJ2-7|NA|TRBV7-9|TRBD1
CASSLGTGGVTIEQYF
TGTGCCAGCAGCTTGGGGACAGGGGGCGTAACCATCGAGCAGTACTTC
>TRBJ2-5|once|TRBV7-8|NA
CASSLAQTGRQETQYF
TGTGCCAGCAGCTTAGCGCAAACAGGGCGGCAAGAGACCCAGTACTTC
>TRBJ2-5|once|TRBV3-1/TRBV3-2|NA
CASSQGPLAQETQYF
TGTGCCAGCAGCCAAGGGCCACTAGCTCAAGAGACCCAGTACTTC
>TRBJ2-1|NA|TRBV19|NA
CASSLGVGFNEQFF
TGTGCCAGTTCCCTGGGAGTAGGTTTCAATGAGCAGTTCTTC